This paragraph reports one TCR beta chain. What it recognizes is unknown. One junction end disagrees with the germline gene, perhaps due to a read error. The sample comes from a study of response to subunit inactivated influenza vaccine. Study results and limitations: T cells newly recruited by each seasonal influenza vaccination are few, the authors suggested.

One entry per CDR3 protein, called by TCRdb with MiXCR from the RT-PCR reads. This sample has hundreds of thousands of distinct CDR3 sequences; approximately 7.6% occur once, and the top ten carry 10% to 15%. Germline CDR1 is SSHAT and CDR2 is FNYEAQ (reference sequence). The CDR3 sequence is 16 residues long. The TCR originated in a man in his fifties or sixties who received an inactivated influenza vaccine. V is TRBV7-7 and J is TRBJ2-3; D is possibly TRBD1 or TRBD2 (7 bases each). Specimen: PBMCs from blood, collected less than 30 months after vaccination. The CDR3: CASSQGGHASTDTQYF. The CDR3 DNA reads TGTGCTAGCAGCCAGGGGGGGCATGCTAGCACAGATACGCAGTATTTT.